Sequencing of this TCR beta chain was carried out in a study of CD8+ T cells in alopecia areata. Study context: Tofacitinib treatment spanned 6 to 18 months, with 6 months off drug afterward.

Documented treatment: oral pan-JAK inhibitor, 5-10 mg twice daily. For this clone: The antigen is unknown.

Sequencing relied on a cDNA template that was reverse transcribed from extracted RNA. The table came from immunoSEQ multiplex PCR; TCRdb's copy has only in-frame clones and leaves some out. This sample has fewer than 250,000 clones, with roughly two fifths found just once. V lost 3 bases to trimming and J lost 5 bases, with 10 bases between them. The CDR3 sequence is 13 residues long. Germline CDR1 reads SGHVS; CDR2 reads FNYEAQ. Whole-study results and caveats: Whether baseline CD8+ expansion is linked to response remains uncertain, given a single nonresponder. Patients shared TCRs less clearly than mice did, possibly for HLA-related reasons. An increase in clonality over normal scalp was evident in lesional scalp, especially alopecia totalis/universalis.

The TCR was taken from a human donor with alopecia areata. Sample: CD4+ T cells sorted from blood, taken between weeks 30 and 35, from a patient treated with tofacitinib. V is TRBV7-6 and J is TRBJ2-5; D uncertain. CDR3 DNA: TGTGCCAGCAGCTTTGACGAGTTGGAGACCCAGTACTTC. This sequence encodes CASSFDELETQYF.